The 22 T cell receptor beta chains in this list originate from one sample, sequenced in a study of blood T cell repertoires in COVID-19. The assay was immunoSEQ multiplex PCR, and TCRdb's table has in-frame clones only and misses some. The sample has more than 300,000 clones; 85% to 95% are singletons. The sequencing input was PBMCs or T cells enriched from blood (not recorded which). Every receptor here comes from a woman aged 30 to 39 who had been exposed to COVID-19.

The genes are TRBV7-9 and TRBJ2-7; TRBD1 matches 7 bases. V was pared by 5 bases and J by 2 bases, with 9 bases of the junction left unmatched. Germline loops: CDR1 SEHNR, CDR2 FQNEAQ (reference sequence). The CDR3 covers 15 residues. CDR3 nucleotides: TGTGCCAGCAGCCCATGGACAGGTTTTACCTACGAGCAGTACTTC. This codes for CASSPWTGFTYEQYF.

The chain is built from TRBV11-2 and TRBJ2-1, with TRBD1 as a possible D gene (5 bases). Per the germline V gene, CDR1 is SGHAT and CDR2 is FQNNGV. The CDR3 has 15 amino acids. Trimming removed 8 bases at V and 1 base at J, with 15 bases between. DNA of the CDR3: TGTGCCAGCGCAAAAGGGGCAGGTTCCTACAATGAGCAGTTCTTC. Residues: CASAKGAGSYNEQFF.

V and J are TRBV5-4 and TRBJ2-5, with 14 bases that match TRBD2. This CDR3 is built from 18 residues. Germline-derived CDR1 and CDR2 are SGHNT and YYREEE (reference sequence). After removal of 6 bases from V and 0 bases from J, the junction contained 10 bases not matched to a gene. The CDR3 loop reads CASTDGTSGGVYQETQYF. Here the CDR3 DNA reads TGTGCCAGCACCGACGGGACTAGCGGGGGTGTGTACCAAGAGACCCAGTACTTC.

The rearrangement uses TRBV18 and TRBJ2-5; D may be TRBD1 (6 bases). CDR3 length: 15 residues. Germline V gene sequence: CDR1 KGHSH, CDR2 LQKENI. Trimming stripped 3 bases from V and 0 bases from J, with 11 bases between. This chain's CDR3 is CASSPWTVNQETQYF. The CDR3 DNA follows: TGTGCCAGCTCACCTTGGACAGTTAACCAAGAGACCCAGTACTTC.

The V and J genes are TRBV6-4 and TRBJ1-2; 11 positions match TRBD1. The germline V gene has CDR1 MRHNA and CDR2 SNTAGT. This CDR3 is 22 amino acids long. Losses at the gene ends were 0 bases for V and 2 bases for J; bases not matched to a gene: 20. CDR3 in DNA: TGTGCCAGCAGTGACTCGATGGATAAGGACAGGGGGCGAGAAATCCAAAACTATGGCTACACCTTC. This encodes CASSDSMDKDRGREIQNYGYTF.

The gene calls are TRBV5-1 and TRBJ1-4; 7 nucleotides match TRBD1. V lost 2 bases and J lost 6; bases outside the gene matches: 4. This CDR3 has 14 amino acids. Germline assignment: CDR1 SGHRS and CDR2 YFSETQ. In DNA form, the CDR3 reads TGCGCCAGCAGCTTCTTGGGGACAGATGAAAAACTGTTTTTT. It translates to CASSFLGTDEKLFF.

This chain connects TRBV5-1 to TRBJ2-5, with 8 bases matching TRBD1. The germline CDR1 and CDR2 sequences are SGHRS and YFSETQ. This CDR3 has 16 residues. Trimming at V came to 0 bases and at J to 1 base, leaving 5 bases not matched to a gene. The CDR3 coding sequence is TGCGCCAGCAGCTTGGGGCAGGGGGCGGCCCAAGAGACCCAGTACTTC. Residues: CASSLGQGAAQETQYF. The full variable domain, rest sourced from reference TRBV5-1 and TRBJ2-5, is KAGVTQTPRYLIKTRGQQVTLSCSPISGHRSVSWYQQTPGQGLQFLFEYFSETQRNKGNFPGRFSGRQFSNSRSEMNVSTLELGDSALYLCASSLGQGAAQETQYFGPGTRLLVL.

This rearrangement joins TRBV5-1 to TRBJ1-3; D unclear. Germline lookup yields CDR1 SGHRS and CDR2 YFSETQ. The CDR3 consists of 14 residues. Between the trimmed V and J ends, which lost 5 bases and 3 bases, there was a span of 12 bases. This chain's CDR3 is CASSEATLGNTIYF. The CDR3 DNA follows: TGCGCCAGCAGTGAGGCTACCCTTGGAAACACCATATATTTT.

This clone was seen a single time. The chain employs TRBV19 and TRBJ2-3; weak D call: TRBD1 (5 bases). The length of the CDR3 is 17 residues. Trimming removed 6 bases from V and 2 bases from J, with 21 bases in between. CDR1 is LNHDA, CDR2 SQIVND, per germline (reference sequence). The CDR3 sequence is CASSAPLSGWDTDTQYF. The CDR3, as DNA: TGTGCCAGTAGCGCTCCCTTGTCAGGGTGGGACACAGATACGCAGTATTTT.

The chain links TRBV4-1 to TRBJ2-3; TRBD2 aligns across 8 bases. This CDR3 comprises 16 residues. With V trimmed by 0 bases and J by 4 bases, 6 bases remained unmatched. Germline V gives CDR1 MGHRA, CDR2 YSYEKL. CDR3 nucleotides: TGCGCCAGCAGCCAAGAAGATAGCGGGGAGGCAGATACGCAGTATTTT. Protein product: CASSQEDSGEADTQYF.

J is TRBJ2-1 and V is TRBV4-1, with a possible D match to TRBD1 (5 bases). The CDR3 is made up of 13 amino acids. The ends were cut back, 2 bases at V and 9 bases at J, with 11 bases in the middle. Germline V CDR1 and CDR2: MGHRA, YSYEKL. CDR3 sequence reads: CASSQQGFGEQFF. The CDR3 DNA reads as TGCGCCAGCAGCCAACAGGGCTTTGGTGAGCAGTTCTTC.

The chain links TRBV2 to TRBJ2-2; the match to TRBD1 covers 7 bases. The germline CDR1 and CDR2 sequences are SNHLY and FYNNEI. Trimming removed 6 bases from V and 4 bases from J; junction bases left unmatched: 8. The CDR3 is made up of 15 amino acids. The CDR3 protein is CASSVQGKSTGELFF. Written as DNA, the CDR3 is TGTGCCAGCAGCGTACAGGGGAAGAGCACCGGGGAGCTGTTTTTT.

This clone appeared a few times. The chain employs TRBV4-1 and TRBJ2-3; possible D gene TRBD1, 5 bases. This CDR3 region has 13 residues. Between the trimmed V and J ends, which lost 0 bases and 9 bases, there was a span of 10 bases. In germline, CDR1 is MGHRA, CDR2 YSYEKL. CDR3 bases: TGCGCCAGCAGCCAAGATACAGGAAGGACGCAGTATTTT. This translates into CASSQDTGRTQYF.

This chain connects TRBV5-5 to TRBJ1-2, with D unresolved. CDR3 length: 13 residues. Germline lookup yields CDR1 SGHKS and CDR2 YYEKEE (reference sequence). The ends were cut back, 0 bases at V and 7 bases at J, with 10 bases in the middle. CDR3 nucleotide sequence: TGTGCCAGCAGCTTGGTCGAGACGGGTGGCTACACCTTC. Protein product: CASSLVETGGYTF.

V usage is TRBV10-3 and J usage is TRBJ1-2; TRBD1 matches 9 bases. This CDR3 comprises 13 residues. V dropped 10 bases and J dropped 1; count of bases not matched to a gene: 4. Per germline, CDR1 ENHRY and CDR2 SYGVKD. The CDR3 sequence: CASRDRDNYGYTF. As DNA, the CDR3 is TGTGCCAGCCGGGACAGGGATAACTATGGCTACACCTTC.

The chain recombines TRBV5-1 with TRBJ1-1; TRBD1 aligns across 9 bases. Germline V gene data show CDR1 as SGHRS and CDR2 as YFSETQ. This CDR3 has 16 residues. V gave up 0 bases and J gave up 4 bases; unmatched junction bases: 7. This CDR3 reads CASSLARDRVATEAFF. For the CDR3, the DNA is TGCGCCAGCAGCTTGGCCCGGGACAGGGTGGCCACTGAAGCTTTCTTT.

V is TRBV4-2 and J is TRBJ2-4; unclear D gene. The CDR3 runs to 13 residues. The V end lost 1 base, the J end lost 5 bases, and 6 bases lay between the germline ends. Germline V CDR1 and CDR2: LGHNA, YNFKEQ. For the CDR3, the DNA is TGTGCCAGCAGCCAAGTAACAGAAAACATTCAGTACTTC. This codes for CASSQVTENIQYF.

The rearrangement uses TRBV21-1 and TRBJ1-3; the D call of TRBD1 is as the table states it, not checked on the DNA. TRBV21-1 is reported as a pseudogene. The CDR3 has 14 amino acids. CDR3 bases: TGTGCCAGCAGGCCAGGGGGGACTGGAAACACCATATATTTT. Translated: CASRPGGTGNTIYF.

The rearrangement uses TRBV11-2 and TRBJ1-1, with no clear D. V was shortened by 1 base and J by 4 bases, with 13 bases between the two germline ends. The CDR3 spans 15 residues. Germline CDR1 reads SGHAT; CDR2 reads FQNNGV. The CDR3 spells CASSLAPGGSTEAFF. CDR3 sequence (DNA): TGTGCCAGCAGCTTAGCGCCGGGAGGGAGCACTGAAGCTTTCTTT.

The chain recombines TRBV10-3 with TRBJ2-1, with a weak D call TRBD2 (5 bases). This CDR3 contains 15 residues. V lost 7 bases to trimming and J lost 0 bases, with 13 bases between them. CDR1 and CDR2 (germline): ENHRY, SYGVKD. CDR3 nucleotide sequence: TGTGCCATCAATTCTGTCACTAGCTCCTACAATGAGCAGTTCTTC. Translating gives CAINSVTSSYNEQFF.

In its sample, this clone was seen once. V gene TRBV11-2 combines with J gene TRBJ1-6; D unclear. There are 13 residues in the CDR3. Germline V gene sequence: CDR1 SGHAT, CDR2 FQNNGV. V dropped 0 bases and J dropped 9 bases, with 6 bases sitting between them. The CDR3 DNA reads TGTGCCAGCAGCTTAGAAAGAGCTTCACCCCTCCACTTT. It translates to CASSLERASPLHF.

This clone has only one observation. This rearrangement joins TRBV7-2 to TRBJ1-1, with D possibly TRBD1 on 5 matching bases. The CDR3 covers 14 residues. Germline V CDR1 and CDR2: SGHTA, FQGNSA. Trimming removed 6 bases at V and 3 bases at J, with 14 bases between. CDR3 in DNA: TGTGCCAGCAGGGTGGGAGGGGCGTACACTGAAGCTTTCTTT. Protein sequence: CASRVGGAYTEAFF. The full variable domain, its missing parts supplied by reference TRBV7-2 and TRBJ1-1, is GAGVSQSPSNKVTEKGKDVELRCDPISGHTALYWYRQSLGQGLEFLIYFQGNSAPDKSGLPSDRFSAERTGGSVSTLTIQRTQQEDSAVYLCASRVGGAYTEAFFGQGTRLTVV.